The TCR beta chain under discussion was sequenced for a study of breast tumors, draining lymph nodes, adjacent tissues. Each CDR3 protein is one row after TCRdb ran MiXCR on the multiplex PCR reads. The table has about 180,000 distinct CDR3 sequences, more than 25% seen once. Overall study findings and caveats: Tumor repertoires ranked between lymph nodes and nontumor tissue in diversity, with V and J gene preferences.

For this clonotype: The antigen is not known.

The lymph nodes were axillary draining lymph nodes from breast cancer patients. Germline lookup yields CDR1 LNHDA and CDR2 SQIVND (reference sequence). The germline V and J ends were trimmed by 3 bases and 10 bases, with 15 bases remaining between them. This CDR3 spans 13 amino acids. The V call is TRBV19, the J call TRBJ1-1; the D is unclear. The clonotype comes from a female donor with breast cancer. Some clones in this sample may be carry-over from other donors' samples. Sample: axillary lymph node tissue. This CDR3 is CASSMGDLKGAFF. DNA of the CDR3: TGTGCCAGTAGTATGGGAGACTTAAAGGGAGCTTTCTTT.